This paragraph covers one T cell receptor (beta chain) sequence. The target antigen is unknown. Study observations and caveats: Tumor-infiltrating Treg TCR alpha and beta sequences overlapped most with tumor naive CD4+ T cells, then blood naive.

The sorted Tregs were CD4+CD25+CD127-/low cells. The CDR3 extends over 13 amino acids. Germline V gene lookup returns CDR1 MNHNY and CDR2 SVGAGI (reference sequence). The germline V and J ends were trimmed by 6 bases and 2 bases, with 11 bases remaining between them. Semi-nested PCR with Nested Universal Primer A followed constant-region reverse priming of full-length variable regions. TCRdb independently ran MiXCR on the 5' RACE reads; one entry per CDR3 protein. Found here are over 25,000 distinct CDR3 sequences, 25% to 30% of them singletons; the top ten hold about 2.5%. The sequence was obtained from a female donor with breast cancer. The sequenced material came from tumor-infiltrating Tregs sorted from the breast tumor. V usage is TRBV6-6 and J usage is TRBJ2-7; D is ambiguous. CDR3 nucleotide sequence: TGTGCCAGCAGAAACGGGCAGGCCTACGAGCAGTACTTC. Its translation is CASRNGQAYEQYF.